This TCR beta chain originates from a study of T-cell reconstitution after alpha-beta-depleted transplantation in children. This clonotype appeared many times. Unique molecular identifiers featured in how the TCRbeta library was prepared. TCRdb reprocessed the PCR reads via MiXCR and lists one record per CDR3 protein. The sample includes about 640,000 distinct CDR3 sequences, approximately 16% of them seen just once. This receptor was identified in a human donor who donated a stem cell graft to a child with acute myeloid leukemia. Sequencing used PBMCs from the stem cell graft donor, obtained from the stem cell graft.

CDR3 loop: CAISESHGGLYGYTF. CDR3 DNA sequence: TGTGCCATCAGTGAGTCACATGGAGGTCTCTATGGCTACACCTTC. The rearrangement links TRBV10-3 to TRBJ1-2; D gene uncertain. Germline V gene sequence: CDR1 ENHRY, CDR2 SYGVKD. V dropped 0 bases and J dropped 4 bases, with 12 bases sitting between them. The CDR3 length is 15 residues.